This T cell receptor beta chain came from a study of monozygotic twins with inflammatory bowel disease. A word on this clonotype: Antigen unknown.

Study findings and constraints: For repertoire similarity, concordant twins did not differ from discordant twins, possibly because power was limited. Since immunosuppressive treatments differed, patient repertoires may have gained added variability. TCRbeta diversity (inverse Simpson) was lower in IBD patients than in healthy co-twins.

A template switching step added UMIs, each with a 6-nucleotide sample barcode. TCRdb reprocessed the 5' RACE reads and stores each CDR3 protein as one record, lacking DNA. This specimen shows 420,000 or so distinct CDR3 sequences; the ten leading clones hold 2% to 3%. Germline CDR1 SEHNR, CDR2 FQNEAQ (reference sequence). CDR3 size: 15 residues. The chain recombines TRBV7-9 with TRBJ1-2; checking the TCRdb D call of TRBD1 is not possible without DNA. The TCR was taken from a human donor with ulcerative colitis or Crohn's disease, or a healthy co-twin of an affected twin (not recorded which). Sequencing was done on a sample of blood. The chain's CDR3 is CASSLAPTGVAGYTF.